These 18 T cell receptor beta chains were sequenced from one sample in a study of PD-1 blockade in classical Hodgkin lymphoma. Measured with immunoSEQ multiplex PCR; TCRdb has only the in-frame clones, and not every one. Of 50,000 to 65,000 clones listed, roughly 92% are singletons. The time point denotes: cycle 4 day 1 (C4D1), after more than five weeks of nivolumab. There was relapse after autologous stem cell transplantation in every patient, and there was variation in brentuximab vedotin exposure. The sample was peripheral blood mononuclear cells (PBMCs), taken before the fourth cycle of nivolumab. All receptors derive from a human donor with classical Hodgkin lymphoma.

The chain links TRBV29-1 to TRBJ2-1; 8 nucleotides match TRBD2. This CDR3 region has 12 residues. From germline, CDR1 is SQVTM and CDR2 ANQGSEA. Trimming cost V 7 bases and J 4 bases; bases outside gene matches: 3. CDR3 nucleotide sequence: TGCAGCGGCGGGGGGCCTTACAATGAGCAGTTCTTC. It is translated as CSGGGPYNEQFF.

CDR3 in DNA: TGTGCCAGCAGTTTACCGCAGGGGGCTGCGAACACCGGGGAGCTGTTTTTT. Amino acids: CASSLPQGAANTGELFF. The chain uses TRBV28 and TRBJ2-2, with TRBD1 matching over 8 bases. V lost 2 bases, J lost 0 bases, and 5 bases stayed unmatched. CDR1 is MDHEN and CDR2 is SYDVKM in the germline V gene. CDR3 length equals 17 residues.

The chain carries TRBV28 and TRBJ1-1; the D is unclear. The germline gives CDR1 MDHEN, CDR2 SYDVKM. The CDR3 sequence is 13 residues long. The V gene lost 3 bases and the J gene lost 1 base, with 6 bases spanning the gap. The CDR3 region is CASSFAGNTEAFF. CDR3 bases: TGTGCCAGCAGTTTTGCAGGGAACACTGAAGCTTTCTTT.

The chain employs TRBV5-1 and TRBJ2-2; D tentatively fits TRBD1 or TRBD2 (6 bases each). This CDR3 region has 15 residues. V was trimmed by 1 base and J by 6 bases, leaving 13 bases between them. Germline V gene data show CDR1 as SGHRS and CDR2 as YFSETQ. The CDR3 region is CASSLNGGGPGELFF. The CDR3 DNA reads as TGCGCCAGCAGCTTGAATGGAGGGGGACCCGGGGAGCTGTTTTTT.

The gene calls are TRBV5-1 and TRBJ2-3; unclear D gene. Deletions cut 0 bases from V and 4 bases from J, with 12 bases between. This CDR3 has 15 residues. Germline CDR1 reads SGHRS; CDR2 reads YFSETQ. CDR3 protein: CASSLDSSRSDTQYF. The CDR3 DNA reads TGCGCCAGCAGCTTGGACTCCTCCCGGTCAGATACGCAGTATTTT.

V and J are TRBV10-1 and TRBJ2-1; D is possibly TRBD2 (5 bases). The CDR3 loop spans 19 amino acids. Trimming cost V 2 bases and J 0 bases, with 20 bases left between them. Germline CDR1 WNHNN, CDR2 SYGVQD (reference sequence). Here the CDR3 reads CASSERALGGLSSYNEQFF. The CDR3 bases are TGCGCCAGCAGTGAGAGGGCTCTCGGCGGGCTTAGCTCCTACAATGAGCAGTTCTTC.

The chain couples TRBV2 to TRBJ2-5; D is undetermined. This CDR3 is 16 amino acids long. From germline, CDR1 is SNHLY and CDR2 FYNNEI. With 8 bases removed from V and 0 bases from J, the gap between germline ends came to 19 bases. CDR3 DNA: TGTGCCAGCCGCCGGCAGGCCCTGATTTACCAAGAGACCCAGTACTTC. Its protein product is CASRRQALIYQETQYF.

The V gene is TRBV5-1, the J gene TRBJ2-3; 14 bases align to TRBD2. In germline, CDR1 is SGHRS, CDR2 YFSETQ. Trimming cost V 0 bases and J 0 bases; bases outside gene matches: 3. The CDR3 has 18 amino acids. The CDR3 sequence is CASSLGLAGGLSTDTQYF. The CDR3 coding sequence is TGCGCCAGCAGCTTGGGACTAGCGGGGGGGCTCAGCACAGATACGCAGTATTTT.

The gene calls are TRBV4-2 and TRBJ2-1; D remains unclear. Germline V CDR1 and CDR2: LGHNA, YNFKEQ. The V gene lost 8 bases and the J gene lost 5 bases, with 13 bases spanning the gap. The CDR3 totals 13 residues. The CDR3 loop is CASQVAGHNEQFF. The CDR3 bases are TGTGCCAGCCAAGTAGCAGGTCACAATGAGCAGTTCTTC.

The rearrangement joins TRBV28 to TRBJ1-2; tentatively, D is TRBD1 (5 bases). With 3 bases removed from V and 8 bases from J, the gap between germline ends came to 16 bases. Germline CDR1 is MDHEN and CDR2 is SYDVKM. The CDR3 is 14 amino acids. CDR3 coding DNA: TGTGCCAGCAGTTTGGGGGGGAATCGTGCAGGCTACACCTTC. Amino acid sequence: CASSLGGNRAGYTF.

The chain employs TRBV18 and TRBJ2-1, with 7 positions matching TRBD1. CDR1 and CDR2 (germline): KGHSH, LQKENI. V shed 4 bases and J 7 bases; nucleotides not matched to a gene: 10. CDR3 length equals 15 residues. The DNA for the CDR3 is TGTGCCAGCTCACTACAGGGGCTAAAAGGGAATGAGCAGTTCTTC. Amino acid sequence: CASSLQGLKGNEQFF.

This clone appeared a single time. The V gene is TRBV5-1, the J gene TRBJ2-1; TRBD2 matches 10 bases. Germline lookup yields CDR1 SGHRS and CDR2 YFSETQ. The CDR3 has 15 amino acids. Trimming took 0 bases from V and 9 from J; bases not matched to a gene: 6. The CDR3 region is CASSLAAGGPGEQFF. As DNA, the CDR3 is TGCGCCAGCAGCTTGGCAGCGGGAGGGCCGGGTGAGCAGTTCTTC.

This clone was seen a single time. The gene calls are TRBV6-6 and TRBJ1-1, with a possible D match to TRBD1 (6 bases). The CDR3 contains 14 residues. Germline-derived CDR1 and CDR2 are MNHNY and SVGAGI (reference sequence). The V and J ends lost 7 bases and 0 bases respectively, with 12 bases between them. As DNA, the CDR3 is TGTGCCAGCACCCACAGGGCCCTGAACACTGAAGCTTTCTTT. It translates to CASTHRALNTEAFF.

The CDR3 loop reads CASSYSTVGGYGYTF. The CDR3 nucleotides read TGTGCCAGCAGTTACTCGACTGTGGGAGGCTATGGCTACACCTTC. The rearrangement joins TRBV6-5 to TRBJ1-2; D is unclear. The CDR3 contains 15 residues. Deletions cut 0 bases from V and 4 bases from J, with 12 bases between. Germline CDR1 reads MNHEY; CDR2 reads SVGAGI.

The chain employs TRBV6-1 and TRBJ1-1, with D maybe TRBD1 (5 bases). The CDR3 extends over 11 amino acids. V was cut by 6 bases and J by 8 bases, with 10 bases left in between. Germline V lookup: CDR1 MNHNS, CDR2 SASEGT. CDR3 amino acids: CASREGLEAFF. The CDR3 DNA reads as TGTGCCAGCAGGGAGGGGTTAGAAGCTTTCTTT.

This clone appeared once. The chain's CDR3 is CASSERGWRGEFYSYNEQFF. The CDR3 DNA reads TGCGCCAGCAGCGAACGGGGCTGGCGGGGGGAATTCTACTCCTACAATGAGCAGTTCTTC. The rearrangement joins TRBV5-1 to TRBJ2-1, with 8 bases aligning to TRBD2. Germline trimming cut 4 bases from V and 0 bases from J; bases unmatched to any gene: 18. This CDR3 comprises 20 residues. Germline CDR1 SGHRS, CDR2 YFSETQ. The whole variable domain, filled in from reference TRBV5-1 and TRBJ2-1, reads KAGVTQTPRYLIKTRGQQVTLSCSPISGHRSVSWYQQTPGQGLQFLFEYFSETQRNKGNFPGRFSGRQFSNSRSEMNVSTLELGDSALYLCASSERGWRGEFYSYNEQFFGPGTRLTVL.

This clone was detected a few times. The chain recombines TRBV28 with TRBJ1-5, with D possibly matching TRBD1 (6 bases). This CDR3 has 16 residues. In germline, CDR1 is MDHEN, CDR2 SYDVKM. Trimming took off 5 bases at V and 3 bases at J, with 17 bases between the two ends. CDR3 nucleotides: TGTGCCAGCAGTGAGCAGGAAAGGGGGGACAATCAGCCCCAGCATTTT. Its translation: CASSEQERGDNQPQHF.

The rearrangement links TRBV29-1 to TRBJ2-1, with TRBD2 matching over 7 bases. The CDR3 sequence is 13 residues long. Germline values: CDR1 SQVTM, CDR2 ANQGSEA. J lost 4 bases, V lost 8 bases, and 8 bases had no gene match. The CDR3 DNA reads as TGCAGCTCACGCGGGAGATCTTACAATGAGCAGTTCTTC. Encoded protein: CSSRGRSYNEQFF.